This T cell receptor beta chain is from a study of T cell responses to AZD1222 COVID-19 vaccine. With 4 bases clipped from V and 6 bases from J, the junction kept 5 bases outside the gene matches. The germline V gene has CDR1 MDHEN and CDR2 SYDVKM. The CDR3 is made up of 14 amino acids. This table comes from immunoSEQ multiplex PCR, and its TCRdb copy is limited to in-frame clones, with some not included. This table holds 20,000 to 30,000 clones, 86% found once. Study results and caveats: Following two doses of AZD1222, Spike-specific TCR breadth and depth rose.

In regard to this clone: Its cognate antigen is unknown.

This receptor was identified in an adult who received the AZD1222 COVID-19 vaccine. Here the sequenced sample was peripheral blood, taken 28 days after the second AZD1222 dose. V is TRBV28 and J is TRBJ1-5; 8 bases are a match to TRBD1. The CDR3 DNA reads TGTGCCAGCAGTTGGGCAGGGGGCGTTCAGCCCCAGCATTTT. It translates to CASSWAGGVQPQHF.